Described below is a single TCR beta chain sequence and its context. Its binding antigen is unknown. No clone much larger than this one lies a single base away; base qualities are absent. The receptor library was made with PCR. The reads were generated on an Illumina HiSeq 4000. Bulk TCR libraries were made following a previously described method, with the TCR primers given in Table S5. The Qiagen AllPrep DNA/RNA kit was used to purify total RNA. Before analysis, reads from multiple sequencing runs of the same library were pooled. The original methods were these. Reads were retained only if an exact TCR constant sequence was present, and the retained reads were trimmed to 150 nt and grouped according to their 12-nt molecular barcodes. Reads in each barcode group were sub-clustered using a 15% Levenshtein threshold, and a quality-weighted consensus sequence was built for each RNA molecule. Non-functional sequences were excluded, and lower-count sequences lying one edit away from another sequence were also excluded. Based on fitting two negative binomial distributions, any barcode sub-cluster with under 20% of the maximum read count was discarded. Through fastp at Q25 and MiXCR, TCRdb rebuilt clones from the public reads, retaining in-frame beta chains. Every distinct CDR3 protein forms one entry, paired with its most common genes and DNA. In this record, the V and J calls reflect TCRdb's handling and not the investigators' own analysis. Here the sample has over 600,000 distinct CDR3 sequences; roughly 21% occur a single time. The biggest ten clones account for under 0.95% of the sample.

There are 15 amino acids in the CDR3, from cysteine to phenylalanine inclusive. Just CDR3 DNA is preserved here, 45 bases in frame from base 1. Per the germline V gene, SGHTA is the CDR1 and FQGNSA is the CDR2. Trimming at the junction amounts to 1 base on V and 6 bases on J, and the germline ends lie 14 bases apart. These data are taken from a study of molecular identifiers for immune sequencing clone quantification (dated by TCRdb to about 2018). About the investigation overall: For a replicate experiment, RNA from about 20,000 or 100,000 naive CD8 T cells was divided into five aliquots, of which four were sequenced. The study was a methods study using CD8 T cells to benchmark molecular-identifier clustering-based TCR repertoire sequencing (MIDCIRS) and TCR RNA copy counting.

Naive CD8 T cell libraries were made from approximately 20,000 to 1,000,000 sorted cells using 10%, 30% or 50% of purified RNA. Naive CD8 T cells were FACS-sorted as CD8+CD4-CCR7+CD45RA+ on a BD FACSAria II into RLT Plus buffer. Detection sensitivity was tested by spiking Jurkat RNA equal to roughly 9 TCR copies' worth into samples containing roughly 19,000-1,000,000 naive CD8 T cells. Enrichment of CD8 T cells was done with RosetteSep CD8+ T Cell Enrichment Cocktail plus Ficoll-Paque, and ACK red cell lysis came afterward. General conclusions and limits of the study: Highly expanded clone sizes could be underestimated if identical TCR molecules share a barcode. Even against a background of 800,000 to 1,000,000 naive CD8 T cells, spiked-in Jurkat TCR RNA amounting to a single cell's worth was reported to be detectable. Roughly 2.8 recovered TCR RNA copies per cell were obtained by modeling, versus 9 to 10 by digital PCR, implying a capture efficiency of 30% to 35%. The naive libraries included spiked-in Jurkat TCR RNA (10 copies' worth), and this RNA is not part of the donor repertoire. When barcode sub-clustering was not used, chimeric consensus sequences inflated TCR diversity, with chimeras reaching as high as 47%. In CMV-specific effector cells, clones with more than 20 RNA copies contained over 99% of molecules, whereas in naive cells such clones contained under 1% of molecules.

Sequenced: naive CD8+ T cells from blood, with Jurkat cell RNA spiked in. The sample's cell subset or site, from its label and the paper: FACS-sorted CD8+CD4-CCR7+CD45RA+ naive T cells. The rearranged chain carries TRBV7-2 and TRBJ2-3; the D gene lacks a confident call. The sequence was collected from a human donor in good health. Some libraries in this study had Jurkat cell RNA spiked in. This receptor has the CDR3 CASSLVTGFGDTQYF. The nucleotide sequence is TGTGCCAGCAGCTTAGTGACCGGCTTTGGGGATACGCAGTATTTT.